These T cell receptor beta chains were read from a single sample in a study of T-cell memory formation after mild COVID-19. TCRdb recomputed calls from the 5' RACE reads with MiXCR, one row per CDR3 protein. The repertoire holds 150,000 or so distinct CDR3 sequences, with about 14% as singletons. Specimen: PBMCs or a T cell subset sorted from them (not recorded which). The source of these receptors is an adult woman who had mild COVID-19 (a few samples of this study predate the infection). Cell type and time point are not known. Both conserved end residues are part of each CDR3. D genes are given only for firm matches. A clone size is listed for some rows: how often the clone was seen (once, few, many), or a class if it is expanded.

size: -
J: TRBJ2-1
V: TRBV6-5
D: -
CDR3: CASSQLGYEQFF
DNA: TGTGCCAGCAGCCAACTAGGATATGAGCAGTTCTTC

size: -
J: TRBJ2-3
V: TRBV11-3
D: -
CDR3: CASSPMGGQTDTQYF
DNA: TGTGCCAGCAGCCCCATGGGGGGTCAGACAGATACGCAGTATTTT

size: few
J: TRBJ2-1
V: TRBV10-3
D: -
CDR3: CAISEVNEQFF
DNA: TGTGCCATCAGTGAAGTGAATGAGCAGTTCTTC

size: few
J: TRBJ2-7
V: TRBV7-2
D: -
CDR3: CASSLAGGGHEQYF
DNA: TGTGCCAGCAGCTTAGCGGGAGGGGGCCACGAGCAGTACTTC

size: few
J: TRBJ2-7
V: TRBV4-1
D: TRBD1
CDR3: CASSPIFTGEREQYF
DNA: TGCGCCAGCAGCCCTATCTTCACAGGGGAACGCGAGCAGTACTTC

size: -
J: TRBJ2-5
V: TRBV19
D: -
CDR3: CASSSLSIRETQYF
DNA: TGTGCCAGTAGTTCGCTTAGCATCCGGGAGACCCAGTACTTC

size: -
J: TRBJ1-1
V: TRBV6-1
D: -
CDR3: CASRNKQGATEAFF
DNA: TGTGCCAGCCGAAATAAACAGGGAGCCACTGAAGCTTTCTTT

size: few
J: TRBJ2-1
V: TRBV10-3
D: TRBD2
CDR3: CAISGLAGYPYNEQFF
DNA: TGTGCCATCAGTGGACTAGCGGGATATCCTTACAATGAGCAGTTCTTC

size: few
J: TRBJ1-2
V: TRBV29-1
D: -
CDR3: CSVLTGENYGYTF
DNA: TGCAGCGTCCTGACAGGAGAGAATTATGGCTACACCTTC

size: -
J: TRBJ2-1
V: TRBV7-6
D: TRBD1
CDR3: CASSFDTGGREQFF
DNA: TGTGCCAGCAGCTTCGATACAGGGGGAAGAGAGCAGTTCTTC

size: -
J: TRBJ2-6
V: TRBV15
D: -
CDR3: CATSRDRWRKGSGANVLTF
DNA: TGTGCCACCAGCAGAGATCGCTGGAGGAAGGGCTCTGGGGCCAACGTCCTGACTTTC

size: few
J: TRBJ1-1
V: TRBV30
D: TRBD1
CDR3: CAWSTDRGRKAFF
DNA: TGTGCCTGGAGTACCGACAGGGGGCGAAAAGCTTTCTTT

size: few
J: TRBJ1-2
V: TRBV5-6
D: -
CDR3: CASSLGESNYGYTF
DNA: TGTGCCAGCAGCTTGGGGGAGAGCAACTATGGCTACACCTTC

size: -
J: TRBJ2-1
V: TRBV5-1
D: TRBD2
CDR3: CASSRTSGGAMKDEQFF
DNA: TGCGCCAGCAGCCGGACTAGCGGGGGGGCCATGAAGGATGAGCAGTTCTTC

size: few
J: TRBJ2-1
V: TRBV5-5
D: -
CDR3: CASSLGWDEQFF
DNA: TGTGCCAGCAGCTTAGGTTGGGATGAGCAGTTCTTC

size: few
J: TRBJ2-3
V: TRBV7-3
D: -
CDR3: CASSLTRLDSPDTQYF
DNA: TGTGCCAGCAGCTTAACGAGGCTAGATTCTCCAGATACGCAGTATTTT

size: few
J: TRBJ1-1
V: TRBV5-1
D: TRBD1
CDR3: CASSFDHRGGEAFF
DNA: TGCGCCAGCAGCTTTGACCACAGGGGAGGTGAAGCTTTCTTT

size: -
J: TRBJ2-5
V: TRBV6-5
D: TRBD1
CDR3: CASRTGGLDPQETQYF
DNA: TGTGCCAGCAGGACAGGGGGGCTAGACCCCCAAGAGACCCAGTACTTC

size: -
J: TRBJ2-5
V: TRBV12-3/TRBV12-4
D: -
CDR3: CASRPLDQETQYF
DNA: TGTGCCAGCAGACCACTCGACCAAGAGACCCAGTACTTC